Shown below are 13 T cell receptor beta chains from a single sample sequenced in a study of blood T cell repertoires in COVID-19. TCRdb's copy holds only in-frame clones and misses some; the assay was immunoSEQ multiplex PCR. The table includes about 140,000 clones, roughly 80% detected once. Material: peripheral blood. These TCRs come from a woman aged 45-60 years with active or convalescent COVID-19.

The CDR3 DNA follows: TGTGCCAGCAGCCAAGATTTCCGGACTAGCGGGAGCACAGATACGCAGTATTTT. Encoded protein: CASSQDFRTSGSTDTQYF. The chain combines TRBV3-1 (or the pseudogene TRBV3-2) with TRBJ2-3, with TRBD2 matching 11 bases. This CDR3 is built from 18 residues. Germline CDR1 and CDR2: LGHDT and YNNKEL (reference sequence). J lost 0 bases, V lost 0 bases, and 5 bases had no gene match.

Only one count was recorded for this clone. The rearrangement links TRBV28 to TRBJ1-2; no firm D call. V was clipped by 8 bases and J by 4 bases, with 14 bases between them. CDR1 and CDR2 from the germline V gene are MDHEN and SYDVKM. This CDR3 region has 13 residues. The CDR3 spells CASLSGGSYGYTF. DNA of the CDR3: TGTGCCAGCCTATCCGGCGGGAGCTATGGCTACACCTTC.

Concerning this clone itself: Its ends do not fully match the called genes, so a read error is possible. The CDR3 region is CASTLGTSDQETQYF. In nucleotides, the CDR3 is TGTGCCAGCACCTTAGGAACTAGCGACCAAGAGACCCAGTACTTC. This chain links TRBV7-6 with TRBJ2-5; the match to TRBD2 covers 7 bases. The CDR3 contains 15 residues. Germline loops: CDR1 SGHVS, CDR2 FNYEAQ.

The V and J genes are TRBV30 and TRBJ2-2, with 9 bases fitting TRBD1. J was trimmed by 6 bases and V by 5 bases; bases with no gene match: 10. The CDR3 contains 15 residues. Germline CDR1 reads GTSNPN; CDR2 reads SVGIG (reference sequence). CDR3 nucleotides: TGTGCCTGGGGGACAGGGATAGGCGACGCCGGGGAGCTGTTTTTT. Protein: CAWGTGIGDAGELFF.

The gene calls are TRBV19 and TRBJ2-1; a weak D match, TRBD2 (6 bases). The length of the CDR3 is 15 residues. Trimming cost V 4 bases and J 3 bases, with 13 bases left between them. Germline values: CDR1 LNHDA, CDR2 SQIVND (reference sequence). Here the CDR3 reads CASSTGLLNYNEQFF. The CDR3 bases are TGTGCCAGTAGTACGGGACTCCTGAACTACAATGAGCAGTTCTTC.

The chain has TRBV6-2 or TRBV6-3 and TRBJ2-3; D is uncertain. Germline-derived CDR1 and CDR2 are MNHEY and SVGEGT. Trimming removed 4 bases from V and 6 bases from J, with 17 bases in between. The CDR3 is 15 amino acids. The DNA for the CDR3 is TGTGCCAGCAGTTCTAGTTCCCTTGTGCCGGATACGCAGTATTTT. It yields the protein CASSSSSLVPDTQYF.

Concerning this clone itself: One end of the junction varies from germline; a read error may be responsible. The V gene is TRBV10-3, the J gene TRBJ2-4, with D possibly being TRBD1 (7 bases). The CDR3 extends over 13 amino acids. Germline V gives CDR1 ENHRY, CDR2 SYGVKD. CDR3 in DNA: TGCGCAGGGGGGCCCCCGTACCCTAAACTTCAGTACTTC. Its protein product is CAGGPPYPKLQYF.

The chain couples TRBV5-5 to TRBJ2-3; 9 nucleotides match TRBD2. This CDR3 comprises 17 residues. The V gene end was trimmed by 3 bases and the J gene end by 2 bases; junction bases not matched to a gene: 10. The germline CDR1 and CDR2 sequences are SGHKS and YYEKEE (reference sequence). The CDR3 loop is CASSSLVSGGYTDTQYF. CDR3 DNA: TGTGCCAGCAGCTCTCTCGTTAGCGGGGGATACACAGATACGCAGTATTTT.

This clone was seen a few times. The chain employs TRBV12-3 or TRBV12-4 and TRBJ2-7, with 9 bases aligning to TRBD1. J was trimmed by 7 bases and V by 3 bases; bases with no gene match: 4. The CDR3 is 13 residues long. CDR3 DNA sequence: TGTGCCAGCAGTTTTGGACAGGGGAGAGAGCAGTACTTC. Protein product: CASSFGQGREQYF.

The J gene is TRBJ2-3, the V gene TRBV4-2; D is perhaps TRBD1 (5 bases). The germline V gene has CDR1 LGHNA and CDR2 YNFKEQ. V lost 7 bases to trimming and J lost 3 bases, with 14 bases between them. The CDR3 is 14 residues long. Here the CDR3 reads CASMARSGTDTQYF. In DNA form, the CDR3 reads TGTGCCAGCATGGCTAGATCAGGGACAGATACGCAGTATTTT.

The chain couples TRBV29-1 to TRBJ1-2; 7 nucleotides align to TRBD1. The CDR3 runs to 13 residues. Per germline, CDR1 SQVTM and CDR2 ANQGSEA. V dropped 6 bases and J dropped 8; count of bases not matched to a gene: 12. CDR3 bases: TGCAGCGTAGGGACAGTTAGCAGGGAAGGCTACACCTTC. The encoded protein is CSVGTVSREGYTF.

This chain uses TRBV18 with TRBJ2-1; the D gene is possibly TRBD2 (5 bases). Germline values: CDR1 KGHSH, CDR2 LQKENI. V was pared by 6 bases and J by 10 bases, with 25 bases between. The CDR3 runs to 16 residues. CDR3 nucleotides: TGTGCCAGCTCTCCGACGGGATCTATCCTTTTCGGGGAGCAGTTCTTC. This encodes CASSPTGSILFGEQFF.

The chain combines TRBV28 with TRBJ1-2; TRBD1 is a possible D gene (5 bases). Germline V gene lookup returns CDR1 MDHEN and CDR2 SYDVKM. The CDR3 totals 15 residues. V lost 3 bases, J lost 0 bases, and 11 bases lay in between. The CDR3 protein is CASSFWRGSNYGYTF. CDR3 nucleotide sequence: TGTGCCAGCAGTTTTTGGAGGGGTTCTAACTATGGCTACACCTTC.